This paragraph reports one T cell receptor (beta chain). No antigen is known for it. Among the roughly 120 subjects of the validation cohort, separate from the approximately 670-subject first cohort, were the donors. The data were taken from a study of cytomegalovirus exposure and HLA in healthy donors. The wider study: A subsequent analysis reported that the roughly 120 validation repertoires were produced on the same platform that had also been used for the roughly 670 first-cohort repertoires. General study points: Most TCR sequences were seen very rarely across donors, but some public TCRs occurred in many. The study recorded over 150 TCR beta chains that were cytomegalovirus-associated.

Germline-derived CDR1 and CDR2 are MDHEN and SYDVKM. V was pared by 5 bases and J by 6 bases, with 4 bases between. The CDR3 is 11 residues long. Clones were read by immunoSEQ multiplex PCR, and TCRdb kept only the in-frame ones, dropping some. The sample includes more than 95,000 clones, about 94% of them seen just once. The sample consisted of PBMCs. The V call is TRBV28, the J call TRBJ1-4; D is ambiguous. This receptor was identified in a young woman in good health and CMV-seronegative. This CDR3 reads CASSLHEKLFF. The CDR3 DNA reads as TGTGCCAGCAGTCTCCATGAAAAACTGTTTTTT.